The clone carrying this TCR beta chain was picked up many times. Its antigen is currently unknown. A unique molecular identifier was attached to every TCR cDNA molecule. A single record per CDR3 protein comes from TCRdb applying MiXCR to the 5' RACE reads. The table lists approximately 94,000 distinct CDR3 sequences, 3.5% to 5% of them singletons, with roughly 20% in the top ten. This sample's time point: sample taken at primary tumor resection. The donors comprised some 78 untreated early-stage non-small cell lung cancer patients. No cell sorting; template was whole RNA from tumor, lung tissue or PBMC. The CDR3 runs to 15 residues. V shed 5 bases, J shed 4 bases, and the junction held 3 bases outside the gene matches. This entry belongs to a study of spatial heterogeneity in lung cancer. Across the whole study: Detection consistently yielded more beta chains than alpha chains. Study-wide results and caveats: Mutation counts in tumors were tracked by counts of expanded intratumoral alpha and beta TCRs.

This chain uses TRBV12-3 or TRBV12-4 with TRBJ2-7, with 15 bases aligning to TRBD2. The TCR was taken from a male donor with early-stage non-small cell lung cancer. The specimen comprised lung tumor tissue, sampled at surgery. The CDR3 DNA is TGTGCCAGCAGTCTTGGGACTAGCGGGGGGTACGAGCAGTACTTC. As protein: CASSLGTSGGYEQYF.